These 7 T cell receptor beta chains were sequenced from one sample in a study of CD8 T cells in ankylosing spondylitis (dated by TCRdb to between 2016 and 2019). The study at large found these results: Blood from ankylosing spondylitis patients appeared to be characterized by a TCR beta motif composed of under ten highly homologous amino acid variants.

The library was obtained by 5' RACE. The listed sequencing device is Illumina HiSeq 2500. TCRdb cleaned the public reads at Q25 with fastp, built clones with MiXCR and kept in-frame beta chains. Every entry covers one CDR3 protein and lists the most common genes and DNA from its rows. The sample table holds fewer than 400,000 distinct CDR3 sequences, of which about a fifth were seen once. The ten largest account for approximately 15% of the sample. Which antigens these TCRs recognize remains unknown. Source material: blood, either unsorted or a sorted T cell fraction (not recorded which). Source of these receptors: a male donor with ankylosing spondylitis.

This clonotype was found a few times. The CDR3 DNA sequence: TGCAGCGTGCACGACAGGGGTAATGAAAAACTGTTTTTT. Its protein is CSVHDRGNEKLFF. The genes are TRBV29-1 and TRBJ1-4, with 8 nucleotides matching TRBD1. The CDR3 is 13 amino acids. V shed 6 bases and J 4 bases; nucleotides not matched to a gene: 4. CDR1 SQVTM and CDR2 ANQGSEA come from the germline V gene.

This clonotype was counted only a few times. The genes are TRBV3-1 and TRBJ2-7; 11 bases align to TRBD2. Trimming removed 3 bases from V and 3 bases from J; junction bases left unmatched: 13. The V gene's germline CDR1 is LGHDT and CDR2 YNNKEL (reference sequence). The CDR3 contains 18 residues. For the CDR3, the DNA is TGTGCCAGCAGCCAGCCAGGACCGGGACTAGCGGCAGTCTACGAGCAGTACTTC. Amino acids: CASSQPGPGLAAVYEQYF.

Only a few counts were recorded for this clonotype. The chain carries TRBV3-1 and TRBJ2-2; tentative D call: TRBD2 (6 bases). The V end was cut by 1 base, the J end by 2 bases, with 11 bases between. The CDR3 is 16 residues long. Germline CDR1 is LGHDT and CDR2 is YNNKEL (reference sequence). The CDR3 DNA reads as TGTGCCAGCAGCCAAGGACTAGTGGGAAACACCGGGGAGCTGTTTTTT. Translated: CASSQGLVGNTGELFF. The variable domain in full, completed from reference TRBV3-1 and TRBJ2-2, reads DTAVSQTPKYLVTQMGNDKSIKCEQNLGHDTMYWYKQDSKKFLKIMFSYNNKELIINETVPNRFSPKSPDKAHLNLHINSLELGDSAVYFCASSQGLVGNTGELFFGEGSRLTVL.

The chain employs TRBV7-9 and TRBJ2-3, with 7 bases identical to TRBD1. V shed 6 bases, J shed 3 bases, and the junction held 6 bases outside the gene matches. The CDR3 covers 14 residues. Per germline, CDR1 SEHNR and CDR2 FQNEAQ (reference sequence). The CDR3: CASSYTTGTDTQYF. CDR3 nucleotides: TGTGCCAGCAGTTATACGACAGGGACAGATACGCAGTATTTT. Drawing the rest from reference TRBV7-9 and TRBJ2-3, the complete variable domain is DTGVSQNPRHKITKRGQNVTFRCDPISEHNRLYWYRQTLGQGPEFLTYFQNEAQLEKSRLLSDRFSAERPKGSFSTLEIQRTEQGDSAMYLCASSYTTGTDTQYFGPGTRLTVL.

This clonotype was detected only a few times. The chain links TRBV6-1 to TRBJ2-2, with 8 bases matching TRBD1. V gave up 7 bases and J gave up 7 bases; unmatched junction bases: 20. Germline V gene sequence: CDR1 MNHNS, CDR2 SASEGT. The CDR3 covers 18 residues. The CDR3 bases are TGTGCCAGCACGGTCCTCTCTTCCCTGAACAGGGGGGTCGGGGAGCTGTTTTTT. Its protein is CASTVLSSLNRGVGELFF.

Here the CDR3 reads CASSLRTAPFQETQYF. CDR3 DNA: TGCGCCAGCAGCTTGCGGACAGCTCCTTTTCAAGAGACCCAGTACTTC. The chain uses TRBV5-1 and TRBJ2-5; D may be TRBD1 (6 bases). Trimming took off 1 base at V and 2 bases at J, with 15 bases between the two ends. The length of the CDR3 is 16 residues. Looked up from germline, CDR1 is SGHRS and CDR2 is YFSETQ.

The rearrangement links TRBV5-6 to TRBJ2-2, with 12 nucleotides matching TRBD2. V shed 3 bases and J 4 bases; nucleotides not matched to a gene: 7. This CDR3 has 17 amino acids. Looked up from germline, CDR1 is SGHDT and CDR2 is YYEEEE. The CDR3: CASSYFGLAGSTGELFF. In nucleotides, the CDR3 is TGTGCCAGCAGCTATTTTGGACTAGCGGGAAGCACCGGGGAGCTGTTTTTT.